The following is a T cell receptor beta chain sequence with its context. Each recovered donor of Cohort 3 presented with two negative PCRs, clearance, or symptom resolution. Trimming removed 6 bases from V and 0 bases from J; junction bases left unmatched: 3. The CDR3 length is 14 residues. The germline V gene encodes CDR1 SQVTM and CDR2 ANQGSEA. Repertoires were generated with immunoSEQ multiplex PCR, while TCRdb's copy carries only in-frame clones and drops some. The profile shows roughly 500,000 clones, roughly 90% of them singletons. This specimen belongs to a study of blood T cell repertoires in COVID-19. Study information: Sites across the United States, Italy and Spain contributed samples from acute and convalescent COVID-19.

The rearrangement uses TRBV29-1 and TRBJ1-4; 8 nucleotides align to TRBD1. The sequence was collected from a woman aged 40 to 50 who had recovered from COVID-19. Sequencing was performed on PBMCs or T cells enriched from blood (not recorded which). In DNA, the CDR3 is TGCAGCGTCGGGACAGGAGCAACTAATGAAAAACTGTTTTTT. It is translated as CSVGTGATNEKLFF.